The rows below give T cell receptor beta chains drawn from one sample of a study of immune evolution from preneoplasia to lung adenocarcinoma. Method: immunoSEQ multiplex PCR; TCRdb's copy keeps in-frame clones and lacks some. The sample has thousands of clones, just under 80% seen once. The sequenced sample consisted of FFPE minimally invasive lung adenocarcinoma tissue. Every receptor here comes from a person between 50 and 70 years old with lung adenocarcinoma. CDR3s include the opening cysteine and the closing phenylalanine or tryptophan. Each record gives: J gene, V gene, D gene, CDR3 length, clone size, CDR3 DNA, CDR3 protein. D genes are given only for firm matches. Clone size is not always given. Where it is, it says once, few, many or a class for expanded clones.

TRBJ2-5	TRBV30	-	13	few	TGTGCCTGGAACGAGGGATCGGAAGAGACCCAGTACTTC	CAWNEGSEETQYF
TRBJ2-5	TRBV19	-	14	-	TGTGCCAGTAGTATCACAGGTTTGGAGGAGACCCAGTACTTC	CASSITGLEETQYF
TRBJ2-5	TRBV2	-	13	-	TGTGCCAGCAGTACGGACATCTCAGAGACCCAGTACTTC	CASSTDISETQYF
TRBJ2-7	TRBV4-1	TRBD2	19	-	TGCGCCAGCAGCCAAGATGCGCTAGCGGGGGTACTCGAACCCTACGAGCAGTACTTC	CASSQDALAGVLEPYEQYF
TRBJ2-5	TRBV6-6	-	14	few	TGTGCCAGCAGGCCCAGCACCACTCAAGAGACCCAGTACTTC	CASRPSTTQETQYF
TRBJ2-1	TRBV7-3	TRBD2	16	-	TGTGCCAGCAGCCGTAGAGCTAGCGGGGGGGCAAGTGAGCAGTTCTTC	CASSRRASGGASEQFF
TRBJ1-1	TRBV28	-	11	-	TGTGCCAGCAGTCTCTCCACTGAAGCTTTCTTT	CASSLSTEAFF
TRBJ2-1	TRBV15	TRBD2	15	-	TGTGCCACCAGCAGAGAGGCTAGCGGGGGCAATGAGCAGTTCTTC	CATSREASGGNEQFF
TRBJ1-5	TRBV19	-	15	-	TGTGCCAGTAGTAAGGACGGCGGATCCAATCAGCCCCAGCATTTT	CASSKDGGSNQPQHF
TRBJ2-7	TRBV11-3	-	13	-	TGTGCCAGCAGCTTGGGGGCTAACTACGAGCAGTACTTC	CASSLGANYEQYF
TRBJ2-7	TRBV4-2	-	14	-	TGTGCCAGCAGCCAAGATCCAGGCCCCTACGAGCAGTACTTC	CASSQDPGPYEQYF
TRBJ2-7	TRBV7-9	-	16	-	TGTGCCAGCAGCTTAGGGCCGTTAGTGGGAGGCAACGAGCAGTACTTC	CASSLGPLVGGNEQYF
TRBJ2-7	TRBV7-2	TRBD2	15	-	TGTGCCAGCAGCCCTCGGACTAGCGGTCCCTACGAGCAGTACTTC	CASSPRTSGPYEQYF
TRBJ1-2	TRBV11-1	TRBD1	13	-	TGTGCCAGCAGCACAACAGGGGTCTATGGCTACACCTTC	CASSTTGVYGYTF
TRBJ2-5	TRBV2	-	14	-	TGTGCCAGCAGGGAAGACAGGTCACAAGAGACCCAGTACTTC	CASREDRSQETQYF
TRBJ2-5	TRBV19	-	14	-	TGTGCCAGTAGTATGTGGGGAACGCAGGAGACCCAGTACTTC	CASSMWGTQETQYF
TRBJ1-2	TRBV7-2	-	13	-	TGTGCCAGCAGCTATACGGCAGGGAAGAGCTACACCTTC	CASSYTAGKSYTF
TRBJ1-2	TRBV2	-	14	-	TGTGCCAGCAGTCTCAGGGTGGATCGCTATGGCTACACCTTC	CASSLRVDRYGYTF
TRBJ1-1	TRBV19	-	14	few	TGTGCCAGTAGTATCCCAGGACTGAACACTGAAGCTTTCTTT	CASSIPGLNTEAFF
TRBJ2-7	TRBV19	-	13	-	TGTGCCAGTAGTATTAACCCCTCCTACGAGCAGTACTTC	CASSINPSYEQYF
TRBJ2-7	TRBV6-5	-	14	-	TGTGCCAGCAGTTACTCGCGCCAGGGTAGCGAGCAGTACTTC	CASSYSRQGSEQYF
TRBJ1-4	TRBV14	-	13	-	TGTGCCAGCAGTGTGCAGGTGGGCGAAAAACTGTTTTTT	CASSVQVGEKLFF
TRBJ2-1	TRBV18	TRBD1	17	-	TGTGCCAGCTCACCACCTATCCGGGACAGCTCCTACAATGAGCAGTTCTTC	CASSPPIRDSSYNEQFF
TRBJ1-1	TRBV5-1	TRBD1	15	-	TGCGCCAGCAGCTCCCGGACAGGGGGAGACACTGAAGCTTTCTTT	CASSSRTGGDTEAFF
TRBJ1-1	TRBV6-6	-	14	-	TGTGCCAGCAGTCCACGGGGGGATGGGGTAGGAGCTTTCTTT	CASSPRGDGVGAFF
TRBJ2-3	TRBV5-1	-	15	-	TGCGCCAGCAGCTTGTGGCCGGGAGCGGTAGATACGCAGTATTTT	CASSLWPGAVDTQYF
TRBJ1-4	TRBV5-1	-	14	-	TGCGCCAGCAGCTTGGTAGGGGCTAATGAAAAACTGTTTTTT	CASSLVGANEKLFF
TRBJ1-2	TRBV29-1	-	12	once	TGCAGCGCCGCGGCCCTTTTGGGTGGCTACACCTTC	CSAAALLGGYTF
TRBJ2-7	TRBV6-5	-	15	-	TGTGCCAGCAGTAGACCTAGGGGAGGTTCCTACGAGCAGTACTTC	CASSRPRGGSYEQYF
TRBJ1-1	TRBV6-6	-	14	-	TGTGCCAGCACCCAGGGGACACAGGGCACTGAAGCTTTCTTT	CASTQGTQGTEAFF
TRBJ2-2	TRBV18	-	15	-	TGTGCCAGCTCACCAGGGGCAGGGAACACCGGGGAGCTGTTTTTT	CASSPGAGNTGELFF
TRBJ1-5	TRBV7-2	-	14	-	TGTGCCAGCAGCCCATATTATAGCAATCAGCCCCAGCATTTT	CASSPYYSNQPQHF
TRBJ1-5	TRBV5-1	-	14	-	TGCGCCAGCAGGGGGGACGGATCCAATCAGCCCCAGCATTTT	CASRGDGSNQPQHF
TRBJ2-2	TRBV4-2	TRBD2	14	-	TGTGCCAGCAGCCGGGGACTAGATGTCGGGGAGCTGTTTTTT	CASSRGLDVGELFF
TRBJ2-1	TRBV7-9	TRBD1	14	-	TGTGCCAGCCTTGACGGGACAGGGTTATATGAGCAGTTCTTC	CASLDGTGLYEQFF
TRBJ2-3	TRBV7-2	-	15	-	TGTGCCAGCAGCCCCGACTACCTCAGCACAGATACGCAGTATTTT	CASSPDYLSTDTQYF
TRBJ2-2	TRBV27	TRBD1	16	-	TGTGCCAGCAGTTTATCCCCGACAGGGCAGACCGGGGAGCTGTTTTTT	CASSLSPTGQTGELFF
TRBJ1-5	TRBV2	-	14	few	TGTGCCAGCAGTGGATTACAGAACAATCAGCCCCAGCATTTT	CASSGLQNNQPQHF
TRBJ1-1	TRBV12-5	-	16	-	TGTGCTAGTGGTTTGGTACGGAACAGGGATGTGCTCGAAGCTTTCTTT	CASGLVRNRDVLEAFF
TRBJ1-2	TRBV19	-	13	once	TGTGCCAGTAGTATAGGAGGATACTATGGCTACACCTTC	CASSIGGYYGYTF
TRBJ2-7	TRBV15	TRBD1	14	-	TGTGCCACCAGCACCGACAGGGGCGCCTACGAGCAGTACTTC	CATSTDRGAYEQYF
TRBJ1-4	TRBV5-8	-	15	-	TGTGCCAGCAGCTTTGAAGGGAATGCGGCTGAAAAACTGTTTTTT	CASSFEGNAAEKLFF
TRBJ2-7	TRBV11-2	TRBD1	14	-	TGTGCCAGCAGCTTATTACAGGGGGCTGGCGAGCAGTACTTC	CASSLLQGAGEQYF
TRBJ2-3	TRBV4-2	-	15	-	TGTGCCAGCAGCCAAGCCGAGGGTGGCGCAGATACGCAGTATTTT	CASSQAEGGADTQYF
TRBJ1-1	TRBV7-8	-	17	few	TGTGCCAGCAGCTTAGGCCTTGGAGGGCCTGGCGGTACTGAAGCTTTCTTT	CASSLGLGGPGGTEAFF
TRBJ2-6	TRBV6-1	-	15	-	TGTGCCAGCAGTGAAAGAGGGGCTGGGGCCAACGTCCTGACTTTC	CASSERGAGANVLTF
TRBJ1-5	TRBV2	-	15	once	TGTGCCAGCAGTTTGACGGAAGGGCTGGGTCAGCCCCAGCATTTT	CASSLTEGLGQPQHF
TRBJ1-2	TRBV18	-	16	once	TGTGCCAGCTCACCAGTCAGGGGCGCCGGTAACTATGGCTACACCTTC	CASSPVRGAGNYGYTF
TRBJ1-1	TRBV29-1	-	14	-	TGCAGCGTTGAAGTCGTCGGGGTAAACACTGAAGCTTTCTTT	CSVEVVGVNTEAFF
TRBJ1-1	TRBV30	-	15	-	TGTGCCTGGGGCCCGCGGGGACGGGGACTCACTGAAGCTTTCTTT	CAWGPRGRGLTEAFF
TRBJ2-2	TRBV11-2	TRBD1	16	-	TGTGCCAGCAGCTCTCCCGGGACAGCAAACACCGGGGAGCTGTTTTTT	CASSSPGTANTGELFF
TRBJ1-2	TRBV5-4	-	14	-	TGTGCCAGCAGCTCCGGGGGAGCTAACTATGGCTACACCTTC	CASSSGGANYGYTF
TRBJ2-1	TRBV14	TRBD2	17	-	TGTGCCAGCAGCCGAGGAGGGGCTAGCGGGAGTCTCGATGAGCAGTTCTTC	CASSRGGASGSLDEQFF
TRBJ2-2	TRBV18	TRBD2	21	-	TGTGCCAGCTCACTGGTTGGGGACCCACTAGCGGGGGACCATCACACCGGGGAGCTGTTTTTT	CASSLVGDPLAGDHHTGELFF
TRBJ2-2	TRBV6-5	TRBD2	15	-	TGTGCCAGCAGTGTCCAATCTGCGGGAGCCGGGGAGCTGTTTTTT	CASSVQSAGAGELFF
TRBJ2-7	TRBV7-9	-	13	-	TGTGCCAGCAGCTTAGTAGGGATGGGCGAGCAGTACTTC	CASSLVGMGEQYF
TRBJ2-7	TRBV5-6	-	11	-	TGTGCCAGCACTATGGGGACCGAGCAGTACTTC	CASTMGTEQYF
TRBJ2-5	TRBV14	-	16	-	TGTGCCAGCAGCCCAGAAAGGGGCAGCTTCCAAGAGACCCAGTACTTC	CASSPERGSFQETQYF
TRBJ1-3	TRBV6-5	-	13	once	TGTGCCAGCAGCCCCCCTATAGGAAACACCATATATTTT	CASSPPIGNTIYF
TRBJ2-1	TRBV7-8	TRBD2	16	-	TGTGCCAGCAGCTTTGCTAGCGGGAGCTCCTACAATGAGCAGTTCTTC	CASSFASGSSYNEQFF